The 29 T cell receptor beta chains given below trace back to one sample, sequenced in a study of blood T cells in healthy people across ages. PCR was performed a second time for roughly 6 to 12 cycles using a sample-barcoded 5' primer and a J-beta primer mix. TCRdb passed the 5' RACE reads through MiXCR, listing each CDR3 protein once. The sample contains 540,000 or so distinct CDR3 sequences, 25% to 30% of which appear only once. The source material was blood. These receptors all stem from an older woman in good health.

This clonotype was seen more than once but under ten times. The chain uses TRBV20-1 and TRBJ1-6; 8 bases are shared with TRBD1. The CDR3 length is 14 residues. Germline CDR1 is DFQATT and CDR2 is SNEGSKA (reference sequence). V lost 3 bases to trimming and J lost 8 bases; unmatched junction nucleotides: 6. The CDR3 loop is CSARVPGGDSPLHF. CDR3 nucleotides: TGCAGTGCTAGGGTCCCAGGGGGCGATTCACCCCTCCACTTT.

The chain joins TRBV6-2 or TRBV6-3 to TRBJ2-7; TRBD2 agrees at 8 bases. Per germline, CDR1 MNHEY and CDR2 SVGEGT. V lost 6 bases to trimming and J lost 3 bases; unmatched junction nucleotides: 10. The CDR3 runs to 15 residues. CDR3 region: CASRTAGGRFYEQYF. CDR3 sequence (DNA): TGTGCCAGCAGGACGGCGGGGGGCCGTTTCTACGAGCAGTACTTC.

The chain recombines TRBV24-1 with TRBJ1-5; no clear D. V was clipped by 5 bases and J by 4 bases, with 8 bases between them. The CDR3 is 13 amino acids. Germline CDR1 is KGHDR and CDR2 is SFDVKD. CDR3 coding DNA: TGTGCCACCAGTGCACGGCCGAATCAGCCCCAGCATTTT. Translating it yields CATSARPNQPQHF.

The chain uses TRBV18 and TRBJ1-4; D ambiguous. V lost 1 base, J lost 3 bases, and 9 bases lay in between. The CDR3 spans 15 residues. Per germline, CDR1 KGHSH and CDR2 LQKENI. CDR3 residues: CASSPQGLPNEKLFF. CDR3 nucleotide sequence: TGTGCCAGCTCACCACAGGGTCTACCTAATGAAAAACTGTTTTTT.

This clonotype has just a few counts. The rearrangement uses TRBV20-1 and TRBJ1-4; 11 nucleotides agree with TRBD1. CDR3 size: 17 residues. Germline-derived CDR1 and CDR2 are DFQATT and SNEGSKA (reference sequence). V shed 3 bases and J 6 bases; nucleotides not matched to a gene: 12. DNA for the CDR3: TGCAGTGCTAGGGGCTGGCGGGACAGGGGGAAGGATGAAAAACTGTTTTTT. Translated, it gives CSARGWRDRGKDEKLFF.

Note on this clonotype: This CDR3 fails to terminate in the conserved phenylalanine or tryptophan, so it likely reflects a read error. The chain carries TRBV6-5 and TRBJ2-7; D is perhaps TRBD1 or TRBD2 (5 bases each). V lost 6 bases and J lost 5, with 20 bases in between. CDR3 size: 15 residues. Germline loops: CDR1 MNHEY, CDR2 SVGAGI. The CDR3 loop is CASRSAGADFNEQYS. CDR3 in DNA: TGTGCCAGCAGGAGTGCCGGGGCGGATTTCAACGAGCAGTACTCC.

This clonotype was seen a handful of times. The chain employs TRBV20-1 and TRBJ2-4, with 9 bases that match TRBD1. V shed 3 bases and J 2 bases; nucleotides not matched to a gene: 11. Germline CDR1 DFQATT, CDR2 SNEGSKA (reference sequence). The CDR3 runs 17 residues. CDR3 region: CSASRETGGITKNIQYF. The CDR3 DNA is TGCAGTGCTAGTAGGGAGACAGGGGGAATCACCAAAAACATTCAGTACTTC.

This chain joins TRBV2 and TRBJ2-5; a possible D gene is TRBD1 (5 bases). The germline V and J ends were trimmed by 7 bases and 2 bases, with 8 bases remaining between them. The germline V gene has CDR1 SNHLY and CDR2 FYNNEI. The CDR3 covers 12 residues. CDR3 in amino acids: CASKGKQETQYF. Written as DNA, the CDR3 is TGTGCCAGCAAGGGGAAGCAAGAGACCCAGTACTTC. Using reference TRBV2 and TRBJ2-5 for the parts outside the CDR3, the full variable domain is EPEVTQTPSHQVTQMGQEVILRCVPISNHLYFYWYRQILGQKVEFLVSFYNNEISEKSEIFDDQFSVERPDGSNFTLKIRSTKLEDSAMYFCASKGKQETQYFGPGTRLLVL.

This clonotype was detected a few times. The rearrangement joins TRBV3-1 to TRBJ1-2; D gene uncertain. The V end was cut by 0 bases, the J end by 4 bases, with 15 bases between. The CDR3 loop spans 16 amino acids. The germline CDR1 and CDR2 sequences are LGHDT and YNNKEL (reference sequence). Here the CDR3 reads CASSQDRTYRGYGYTF. In DNA, the CDR3 is TGTGCCAGCAGCCAAGACAGGACTTACCGGGGCTATGGCTACACCTTC.

In its sample, this clonotype was seen a few times. The rearrangement links TRBV7-2 to TRBJ2-1, with 8 bases lining up with TRBD2. Judging by the DNA end, TRBJ2-5 fits better; the J call may be wrong. Germline assignment: CDR1 SGHTA and CDR2 FQGNSA. There are 16 residues in the CDR3. The chain's CDR3 is CASTDFAGGPQETQYF. The CDR3 coding sequence is TGTGCCAGCACCGACTTCGCGGGGGGTCCCCAAGAGACCCAGTACTTC.

This clonotype was observed a handful of times. The genes are TRBV7-2 and TRBJ2-7; TRBD2 matches 7 bases. In germline, CDR1 is SGHTA, CDR2 FQGNSA. The V gene end was trimmed by 4 bases and the J gene end by 6 bases; junction bases not matched to a gene: 9. CDR3 length: 14 amino acids. In DNA, the CDR3 is TGTGCCAGCAGCTCCCACGGGGGGAGGGCCGAGCAGTACTTC. Amino acids: CASSSHGGRAEQYF.

V usage is TRBV6-5 and J usage is TRBJ1-4; D uncertain. Germline CDR1 reads MNHEY; CDR2 reads SVGAGI. Deletions cut 2 bases from V and 7 bases from J, with 11 bases between. The length of the CDR3 is 14 residues. CDR3 region: CASSYREGGEKLFF. The CDR3 DNA reads as TGTGCCAGCAGTTACCGGGAGGGAGGTGAAAAACTGTTTTTT.

V usage is TRBV5-1 and J usage is TRBJ2-5, with a tentative D call TRBD2 (7 bases). With the DNA end fitting TRBJ2-1 better, the J assignment may be wrong. Germline CDR1 is SGHRS and CDR2 is YFSETQ. The CDR3 has 14 amino acids. The CDR3 sequence: CASSLGGGTDEQFF. The CDR3 DNA reads as TGCGCCAGCAGCTTGGGGGGGGGCACGGATGAGCAGTTCTTC.

The chain has TRBV20-1 and TRBJ2-3, with D tentatively TRBD1 (5 bases). Trimming shortened V by 7 bases and J by 5 bases, and 10 bases separated the two germline ends. The CDR3 loop spans 11 amino acids. Germline V lookup: CDR1 DFQATT, CDR2 SNEGSKA (reference sequence). CDR3 sequence: CSVTVRDTQYF. CDR3 bases: TGCAGTGTGACAGTCAGAGATACGCAGTATTTT.

The chain employs TRBV25-1 and TRBJ2-4; TRBD1 aligns across 11 bases. The CDR3 length is 18 residues. Trimming removed 3 bases from V and 0 bases from J; junction bases left unmatched: 7. The germline V gene encodes CDR1 MGHDK and CDR2 SYGVNS. The CDR3 sequence: CASSEDRGQVGAKNIQYF. For the CDR3, the DNA is TGTGCCAGCAGTGAGGACAGGGGGCAAGTTGGAGCCAAAAACATTCAGTACTTC.

This clonotype was seen repeatedly, ten times or more. The V gene is TRBV20-1, the J gene TRBJ2-4, with 11 bases that match TRBD2. The V gene end was trimmed by 0 bases and the J gene end by 0 bases; junction bases not matched to a gene: 7. Looked up from germline, CDR1 is DFQATT and CDR2 is SNEGSKA (reference sequence). The CDR3 runs 18 residues. For the CDR3, the DNA is TGCAGTGCTAGAGATACGCCTAGCGGGGGGCTAGCCAAAAACATTCAGTACTTC. As protein: CSARDTPSGGLAKNIQYF.

The rearrangement uses TRBV7-2 and TRBJ2-3; D is ambiguous. Germline V gives CDR1 SGHTA, CDR2 FQGNSA. The CDR3 is 14 residues long. V dropped 3 bases and J dropped 0 bases, with 7 bases sitting between them. In nucleotides, the CDR3 is TGTGCCAGCAGCTTTCCCTTTAGCACAGATACGCAGTATTTT. This gives the protein CASSFPFSTDTQYF.

CDR3 amino acids: CASSPTTGYTF. CDR3 DNA: TGTGCCAGCAGCCCGACCACTGGCTACACCTTC. V and J are TRBV7-9 and TRBJ1-2, with unresolved D. Germline loops: CDR1 SEHNR, CDR2 FQNEAQ (reference sequence). The CDR3 covers 11 residues. The V and J ends lost 5 bases and 7 bases respectively, with 8 bases between them.

This chain joins TRBV20-1 and TRBJ1-1, with TRBD1 as a possible D gene (5 bases). The germline gives CDR1 DFQATT, CDR2 SNEGSKA (reference sequence). This CDR3 is built from 14 residues. The V and J ends lost 1 base and 11 bases respectively, with 20 bases between them. Here the CDR3 DNA reads TGCAGTGCTAGAGTCCCTCAGGGTAATATGGACGCTTTCTTT. Its translation is CSARVPQGNMDAFF.

This clonotype has more than one count but fewer than ten. The chain combines TRBV5-1 with TRBJ1-1; no firm D call. Germline CDR1 and CDR2: SGHRS and YFSETQ. The CDR3 length is 14 residues. Trimming shortened V by 2 bases and J by 4 bases, and 12 bases separated the two germline ends. CDR3 protein: CASSLENGVTEAFF. DNA of the CDR3: TGCGCCAGCAGCTTAGAGAACGGAGTCACTGAAGCTTTCTTT.

The V and J genes are TRBV20-1 and TRBJ2-5, with 7 positions matching TRBD1. The junction had 7 bases not matched to a gene; V was cut back by 5 bases and J by 7 bases. Germline CDR1 and CDR2: DFQATT and SNEGSKA (reference sequence). This CDR3 comprises 12 residues. In nucleotides, the CDR3 is TGCAGTGCTCGACAGGGTCTCGGGACCCAGTACTTC. Encoded protein: CSARQGLGTQYF.

This clonotype was counted a few times. The V call is TRBV7-6, the J call TRBJ2-7, with TRBD1 matching over 8 bases. Germline lookup yields CDR1 SGHVS and CDR2 FNYEAQ. Trimming at V came to 4 bases and at J to 6 bases, leaving 5 bases not matched to a gene. The CDR3 is 13 residues long. CDR3: CASSSDRAGEQYF. CDR3 sequence (DNA): TGTGCCAGCAGCTCGGACAGGGCCGGCGAGCAGTACTTC. Full variable domain (rest looked up from reference TRBV7-6 and TRBJ2-7): GAGVSQSPRYKVTKRGQDVALRCDPISGHVSLYWYRQALGQGPEFLTYFNYEAQQDKSGLPNDRFSAERPEGSISTLTIQRTEQRDSAMYRCASSSDRAGEQYFGPGTRLTVT.

V gene TRBV6-2 or TRBV6-3 combines with J gene TRBJ1-1; D is undetermined. The CDR3 is 13 residues long. Trimming shortened V by 4 bases and J by 1 base, and 7 bases separated the two germline ends. The germline CDR1 and CDR2 sequences are MNHEY and SVGEGT. DNA for the CDR3: TGTGCCAGCAGTTCTCCCCCGAACACTGAAGCTTTCTTT. Translating gives CASSSPPNTEAFF.

The V call is TRBV14, the J call TRBJ1-4; D call uncertain. Germline CDR1 and CDR2: SGHDN and FVKESK. The CDR3 has 13 amino acids. V dropped 0 bases and J dropped 10 bases, with 9 bases sitting between them. CDR3 coding DNA: TGTGCCAGCAGCCAAGAAGCCCTGAGAAAACTGTTTTTT. Its translation is CASSQEALRKLFF.

This clonotype was observed a handful of times. The J gene is TRBJ2-1, the V gene TRBV5-1; possible D gene TRBD2, 6 bases. The germline V and J ends were trimmed by 4 bases and 7 bases, with 15 bases remaining between them. CDR1 is SGHRS, CDR2 YFSETQ, per germline. The CDR3 runs 14 residues. The CDR3 here is CASSPGERENEQFF. The CDR3, as DNA: TGCGCCAGCAGCCCGGGGGAAAGGGAGAATGAGCAGTTCTTC.

The chain employs TRBV20-1 and TRBJ1-5; D unresolved. The CDR3 contains 12 residues. Deletions cut 6 bases from V and 5 bases from J, with 11 bases between. Germline-derived CDR1 and CDR2 are DFQATT and SNEGSKA (reference sequence). The CDR3 nucleotides are TGCAGTGCCCAAGGTGGTGATCAGCCCCAGCATTTT. This sequence encodes CSAQGGDQPQHF.

There are a few counts of this clonotype. The V gene is TRBV19, the J gene TRBJ2-1; D gene uncertain. The CDR3 runs 15 residues. Deletions cut 6 bases from V and 0 bases from J, with 12 bases between. The germline gives CDR1 LNHDA, CDR2 SQIVND (reference sequence). CDR3 bases: TGTGCCAGTAGCGACGGATCGAGCTCCTACAATGAGCAGTTCTTC. This gives the protein CASSDGSSSYNEQFF.

This clonotype was seen just once. A read error may produce the germline difference seen at one junction end. This chain connects TRBV24-1 to TRBJ2-5; TRBD1 aligns across 9 bases. The better agreement between TRBJ2-1 and the DNA end casts doubt on the J call. CDR3 length equals 15 residues. Looked up from germline, CDR1 is KGHDR and CDR2 is SFDVKD. In nucleotides, the CDR3 is TGTGCCGCCAGTGATCTGCGGACAGGGGCCAATGAGCAGTTCTTC. Translated, it gives CAASDLRTGANEQFF.

This clonotype was seen only a few times. The V gene is TRBV7-7, the J gene TRBJ2-5; D could derive from TRBD1 or TRBD2 (5 bases each). CDR1 and CDR2 from the germline V gene are SSHAT and FNYEAQ (reference sequence). This CDR3 has 13 amino acids. Trimming took off 2 bases at V and 5 bases at J, with 9 bases between the two ends. The CDR3 region has the DNA TGTGCCAGCAGCTTACACAGGAGGGAGACCCAGTACTTC. Amino acids: CASSLHRRETQYF.